A selection of T cell receptor beta chains follows, all from one sample in a study of T cell responses to AZD1222 COVID-19 vaccine. Produced via immunoSEQ multiplex PCR; TCRdb's table is partial and in-frame only. Here the sample spans under 200,000 clones, 87% being singletons. Sample: peripheral blood, taken on day 0 of MenACWY control vaccination. The origin of the receptors is an adult in good health. Each CDR3 is given with its conserved first and last residue. Each record gives: D gene, J gene, V gene, CDR3 protein. D genes are given only for firm matches.

>-|TRBJ1-3|TRBV9
CASSVGGAGGNTIYF
>-|TRBJ1-5|TRBV5-1
CASSPGTNNQPQHF
>-|TRBJ1-2|TRBV2
CASSLRQTNYGYTF
>-|TRBJ1-1|TRBV10-1
CASSEVLTAGGAEAFF
>-|TRBJ1-3|TRBV30
CAWDSSGNTIYF
>TRBD2|TRBJ2-4|TRBV6-2/TRBV6-3
CASSYSPGTSGRSVAKNIQYF
>-|TRBJ2-7|TRBV28
CASSFPGRSSYEQYF
>TRBD2|TRBJ2-3|TRBV10-3
CATTRAGPTDTQYF
>-|TRBJ1-3|TRBV18
CASSPPSVSGNTIYF
>-|TRBJ2-7|TRBV5-6
CASSLVQGNEQYF